This entry lists 27 T cell receptor beta chains sequenced from one sample in a study of CD4+ T cells in melanoma. Produced via immunoSEQ multiplex PCR; TCRdb's table is partial and in-frame only. The data hold 10,000 or so clones, with roughly 69% observed a single time. Sequenced sample: cells from a culture (not recorded whether cultured in vitro). All receptors derive from a human donor with melanoma.

The chain uses TRBV7-3 and TRBJ2-1; 9 bases line up with TRBD2. The CDR3 has 15 residues. CDR1 and CDR2 from the germline V gene are SGHTA and FQGTGA. V lost 4 bases, J lost 7 bases, and 8 bases stayed unmatched. CDR3 nucleotides: TGTGCCAGCAGCTACCAGCGGGGGGTTTCGAATGAGCAGTTCTTC. Its translation is CASSYQRGVSNEQFF.

The chain joins TRBV18 to TRBJ1-1, with D hard to call. Germline V gene data show CDR1 as KGHSH and CDR2 as LQKENI. The CDR3 has 14 amino acids. The V gene lost 3 bases and the J gene lost 3 bases, with 11 bases spanning the gap. For the CDR3, the DNA is TGTGCCAGCTCACCGAATCGGGGTGACACTGAAGCTTTCTTT. Protein: CASSPNRGDTEAFF.

In this sample, this clone turned up a few times. Compared with germline, one end of the junction differs, possibly owing to a read error. The chain recombines TRBV19 with TRBJ2-6; D unclear. The length of the CDR3 is 13 residues. Germline V lookup: CDR1 LNHDA, CDR2 SQIVND (reference sequence). CDR3 coding DNA: TGTGCCAGCGGAAGATCTGGAGCCAACGTCCTGACTTTC. It yields the protein CASGRSGANVLTF.

The genes are TRBV27 and TRBJ1-5; no reliable D call. Germline assignment: CDR1 MNHEY and CDR2 SMNVEV (reference sequence). Trimming stripped 4 bases from V and 3 bases from J, with 10 bases between. CDR3 length: 14 amino acids. This CDR3 is CASSYKDSNQPQHF. In DNA form, the CDR3 reads TGTGCCAGCAGTTACAAGGATTCCAATCAGCCCCAGCATTTT.

The chain combines TRBV27 with TRBJ2-5; 7 bases are a match to TRBD1. The ends lost 4 bases at V and 5 bases at J; junction bases unmatched: 7. Germline-derived CDR1 and CDR2 are MNHEY and SMNVEV (reference sequence). The CDR3 extends over 14 amino acids. The CDR3 nucleotides read TGTGCCAGCAGTTCCCGACAGGGCGTCGAGACCCAGTACTTC. Translation: CASSSRQGVETQYF.

In its sample, this clone was seen a few times. This rearrangement joins TRBV4-2 to TRBJ1-1; maybe TRBD1 (5 bases). From germline, CDR1 is LGHNA and CDR2 YNFKEQ. This CDR3 is 15 amino acids long. V lost 4 bases and J lost 1, with 13 bases in between. Written as DNA, the CDR3 is TGTGCCAGCAGCCCCGCCTCCACAGGGAACACTGAAGCTTTCTTT. Protein product: CASSPASTGNTEAFF.

This clone has a handful of counts. The chain joins TRBV11-3 to TRBJ2-1; perhaps D is TRBD1 or TRBD2 (6 bases each). The CDR3 covers 15 residues. Germline V gene lookup returns CDR1 SGHNT and CDR2 YENEEA. Trimming pared 5 bases from V and 0 bases from J, leaving 11 bases between. Written as DNA, the CDR3 is TGTGCCAGCAGCGGGGGGCCGGGCTCCTACAATGAGCAGTTCTTC. Translation: CASSGGPGSYNEQFF.

The table lists this clone with a few counts. J is TRBJ1-6 and V is TRBV7-9, with TRBD1 as a possible D gene (5 bases). Trimming took off 1 base at V and 5 bases at J, with 15 bases between the two ends. This CDR3 has 17 amino acids. CDR1 is SEHNR, CDR2 FQNEAQ, per germline (reference sequence). The CDR3: CASSLGKGSLNNSPLHF. As DNA, the CDR3 is TGTGCCAGCAGCTTAGGTAAGGGGAGCTTGAATAATTCACCCCTCCACTTT.

This clone turned up a few times. The V call is TRBV19, the J call TRBJ1-6; D unclear. This CDR3 spans 13 amino acids. Per the germline V gene, CDR1 is LNHDA and CDR2 is SQIVND (reference sequence). With 3 bases removed from V and 12 bases from J, the gap between germline ends came to 12 bases. The chain's CDR3 is CASSIRQGEPLHF. The CDR3 DNA follows: TGTGCCAGTAGTATTAGGCAAGGAGAACCCCTCCACTTT.

In its sample, this clone was seen a few times. The chain links TRBV5-5 to TRBJ1-2; TRBD1 is a possible D gene (5 bases). V lost 3 bases and J 8 bases, leaving 17 bases between the germline ends. Germline loops: CDR1 SGHKS, CDR2 YYEKEE (reference sequence). CDR3 size: 14 residues. In nucleotides, the CDR3 is TGTGCCAGCAGCTATCCTGGCAGGGCTAAGGGCTACACCTTC. Translated: CASSYPGRAKGYTF.

This clone was detected a few times. This rearrangement joins TRBV5-1 to TRBJ2-1; maybe TRBD2 (6 bases). V was trimmed by 5 bases and J by 5 bases, leaving 14 bases between them. The CDR3 is 14 residues long. Germline CDR1 reads SGHRS; CDR2 reads YFSETQ. CDR3 bases: TGCGCCAGCAGGTCGGCGGGGCGTAACAATGAGCAGTTCTTC. It translates to CASRSAGRNNEQFF.

V is TRBV5-1 and J is TRBJ1-1; TRBD1 agrees at 11 bases. After removal of 0 bases from V and 6 bases from J, the junction contained 4 bases not matched to a gene. Germline V gives CDR1 SGHRS, CDR2 YFSETQ. CDR3 length equals 15 residues. This CDR3 is CASSLGDRGKAEAFF. The CDR3 DNA follows: TGCGCCAGCAGCTTGGGGGACAGGGGGAAGGCTGAAGCTTTCTTT.

The DNA of the CDR3 is TGTGCCAGCAGTTCCCTCGGACCCACAGATACGCAGTATTTT. As protein: CASSSLGPTDTQYF. The chain combines TRBV6-5 with TRBJ2-3; no firm D call. The CDR3 has 14 amino acids. Germline CDR1 reads MNHEY; CDR2 reads SVGAGI. The germline V and J ends were trimmed by 4 bases and 2 bases, with 10 bases remaining between them.

The rearrangement links TRBV6-6 to TRBJ2-7; D is possibly TRBD1 (6 bases). This CDR3 is built from 15 residues. Trimming removed 0 bases at V and 4 bases at J, with 13 bases between. Germline V gene data show CDR1 as MNHNY and CDR2 as SVGAGI (reference sequence). Here the CDR3 reads CASSYSSGAGYEQYF. CDR3 DNA: TGTGCCAGCAGTTACTCGTCAGGGGCCGGTTACGAGCAGTACTTC.

The rearrangement uses TRBV10-1 and TRBJ2-1; 7 bases are a match to TRBD2. V was pared by 8 bases and J by 5 bases, with 12 bases of the junction left unmatched. The CDR3 totals 15 residues. Germline-derived CDR1 and CDR2 are WNHNN and SYGVQD (reference sequence). This chain's CDR3 is CASSGNPGLNNEQFF. The DNA of the CDR3 is TGCGCCAGCTCAGGAAACCCGGGACTAAACAATGAGCAGTTCTTC.

V gene TRBV6-5 combines with J gene TRBJ2-2; 7 nucleotides line up with TRBD1. The ends lost 6 bases at V and 2 bases at J; junction bases unmatched: 6. The CDR3 is made up of 15 amino acids. Germline V gene sequence: CDR1 MNHEY, CDR2 SVGAGI. The chain's CDR3 is CASRPGGFNTGELFF. DNA of the CDR3: TGTGCCAGCAGACCAGGGGGTTTTAACACCGGGGAGCTGTTTTTT.

The chain couples TRBV6-1 to TRBJ1-4, with D possibly TRBD1 on 6 matching bases. V dropped 2 bases and J dropped 2 bases, with 9 bases sitting between them. CDR3 size: 15 residues. CDR1 MNHNS and CDR2 SASEGT come from the germline V gene. CDR3 region: CASSERGLTNEKLFF. CDR3 nucleotide sequence: TGTGCCAGCAGTGAAAGGGGGTTGACTAATGAAAAACTGTTTTTT.

The chain links TRBV15 to TRBJ2-3; no clear D. The length of the CDR3 is 13 residues. V was shortened by 6 bases and J by 2 bases, with 9 bases between the two germline ends. The germline V gene has CDR1 LNHNV and CDR2 YYDKDF (reference sequence). The CDR3 coding sequence is TGTGCCACCAGTTACTACAACACAGATACGCAGTATTTT. This codes for CATSYYNTDTQYF.

The table lists this clone with a count of one. V and J are TRBV11-2 and TRBJ2-7, with TRBD1 matching over 11 bases. The germline V gene has CDR1 SGHAT and CDR2 FQNNGV. Trimming removed 4 bases from V and 2 bases from J; junction bases left unmatched: 4. The CDR3 has 15 residues. CDR3 sequence: CASSSGTGGPYEQYF. CDR3 nucleotide sequence: TGTGCCAGCAGCTCCGGGACAGGGGGGCCCTACGAGCAGTACTTC.

The gene calls are TRBV29-1 and TRBJ2-7; TRBD2 is a possible D gene (6 bases). Deletions cut 6 bases from V and 6 bases from J, with 18 bases between. There are 13 residues in the CDR3. The germline CDR1 and CDR2 sequences are SQVTM and ANQGSEA. CDR3 loop: CSVRGTFGGEQYF. The CDR3 nucleotides read TGCAGCGTCCGGGGGACGTTCGGGGGCGAGCAGTACTTC.

The chain couples TRBV6-5 to TRBJ2-5; a weak D match, TRBD1 (6 bases). The CDR3 has 13 amino acids. Germline CDR1 reads MNHEY; CDR2 reads SVGAGI. Trimming pared 8 bases from V and 5 bases from J, leaving 15 bases between. The CDR3 region is CASSTPGVETQYF. The CDR3 nucleotides are TGTGCCAGCTCAACCCCAGGGGTTGAGACCCAGTACTTC.

This rearrangement joins TRBV11-3 to TRBJ2-2, with D perhaps assigned TRBD1 or TRBD2 (6 bases each). Between the trimmed V and J ends, which lost 3 bases and 4 bases, there was a span of 12 bases. Germline assignment: CDR1 SGHNT and CDR2 YENEEA. This CDR3 is built from 15 residues. In DNA, the CDR3 is TGTGCCAGCAGCTTCCCGGGGGCGAGCACCGGGGAGCTGTTTTTT. This encodes CASSFPGASTGELFF.

This clone has more than one count but fewer than ten. Here the CDR3 reads CASTLTGSSYEQYF. The CDR3 coding sequence is TGTGCCAGCACCTTGACCGGGAGCTCCTACGAGCAGTACTTC. The chain couples TRBV6-1 to TRBJ2-7; D may be TRBD2 (6 bases). Trimming left V 7 bases short and J 0 bases short, with 13 bases between. Germline V gives CDR1 MNHNS, CDR2 SASEGT. This CDR3 is built from 14 residues.

The V and J genes are TRBV18 and TRBJ2-7, with D unclear. This CDR3 contains 14 residues. With 3 bases removed from V and 6 bases from J, the gap between germline ends came to 15 bases. Per the germline V gene, CDR1 is KGHSH and CDR2 is LQKENI. The CDR3 region has the DNA TGTGCCAGCTCACCCCCCGGAACTCCAGGCGAGCAGTACTTC. Translated: CASSPPGTPGEQYF.

The J gene is TRBJ2-7, the V gene TRBV5-4, with a tentative D call TRBD2 (6 bases). CDR1 SGHNT and CDR2 YYREEE come from the germline V gene (reference sequence). V was clipped by 3 bases and J by 0 bases, with 13 bases between them. This CDR3 is built from 15 residues. The CDR3 nucleotides read TGTGCCAGCAGCTCTCCGGGACTGCACTCCTACGAGCAGTACTTC. Translation: CASSSPGLHSYEQYF.

The CDR3 region is CSVRGLGTDTQYF. CDR3 nucleotide sequence: TGCAGCGTTCGGGGTCTAGGCACAGATACGCAGTATTTT. The chain combines TRBV29-1 with TRBJ2-3, with TRBD2 as a possible D gene (5 bases). V gave up 5 bases and J gave up 1 base, with 10 bases separating them. CDR1 is SQVTM and CDR2 is ANQGSEA in the germline V gene. The CDR3 is made up of 13 amino acids.

The CDR3 reads CASSGQGAKNYGYTF. As DNA, the CDR3 is TGTGCCAGCAGCGGACAGGGGGCGAAGAACTATGGCTACACCTTC. This sequence joins TRBV9 and TRBJ1-2; 10 nucleotides agree with TRBD1. Trimming removed 3 bases from V and 2 bases from J; junction bases left unmatched: 4. CDR1 and CDR2 (germline): SGDLS, YYNGEE. The CDR3 length is 15 residues. Combining the CDR3 with reference TRBV9 and TRBJ1-2 gives the whole variable domain DSGVTQTPKHLITATGQRVTLRCSPRSGDLSVYWYQQSLDQGLQFLIQYYNGEERAKGNILERFSAQQFPDLHSELNLSSLELGDSALYFCASSGQGAKNYGYTFGSGTRLTVV.